Listed below are T cell receptor beta chains from one sample, sequenced in a study of cytomegalovirus exposure and HLA in healthy donors. Sequenced by immunoSEQ multiplex PCR; TCRdb stores in-frame clones only, minus some. This table has approximately 170,000 clones, roughly 80% appearing once. The sequenced sample was PBMCs. All receptors derive from a male donor in good health and CMV-seronegative. CDR3s include the opening cysteine and the closing phenylalanine or tryptophan. D genes are given only for firm matches. Where a row states a size, it is once, few, many or the class of an expanded clone; other rows omit it.

TRBV6-6	TRBJ1-6	NA	NA	CASRTGDLSHSPLHF	TGTGCCAGCAGGACCGGGGATCTAAGTCATTCACCCCTCCACTTT
TRBV5-1	TRBJ2-1	TRBD1	NA	CASSLVQGLPNEQFF	TGCGCCAGCAGCTTGGTACAGGGGCTTCCCAATGAGCAGTTCTTC
TRBV7-6	TRBJ2-7	TRBD1	once	CASSASLGQGFYEQYF	TGTGCCAGCAGCGCCTCTCTAGGACAGGGCTTCTACGAGCAGTACTTC
TRBV10-3	TRBJ1-5	TRBD1	NA	CAISEYDRDFYQPQHF	TGTGCCATCAGTGAATATGACAGGGACTTTTATCAGCCCCAGCATTTT
TRBV6-5	TRBJ2-7	TRBD1	NA	CASSYSGQGTYEQYF	TGTGCCAGCAGTTACTCAGGACAGGGTACCTACGAGCAGTACTTC
TRBV18	TRBJ2-5	NA	NA	CASSSPREAQETQYF	TGTGCCAGCTCATCTCCCCGTGAGGCCCAAGAGACCCAGTACTTC
TRBV14	TRBJ2-1	TRBD1	NA	CASSGGTGGPAEQFF	TGTGCCAGCAGCGGAGGGACAGGGGGTCCGGCCGAGCAGTTCTTC
TRBV9	TRBJ1-1	NA	NA	CASSQGIHHGRGTEAFF	TGTGCCAGCAGCCAGGGGATCCACCACGGACGGGGCACTGAAGCTTTCTTT
TRBV5-6	TRBJ2-7	TRBD1	NA	CASSYPGTASYEQYF	TGTGCCAGCAGCTACCCCGGGACAGCCTCCTACGAGCAGTACTTC
TRBV20-1	TRBJ2-3	NA	NA	CSATVADTQYF	TGCAGTGCTACTGTAGCGGATACGCAGTATTTT
TRBV28	TRBJ2-7	NA	NA	CASTGGGLEVREQYF	TGTGCCAGCACCGGCGGGGGCTTAGAAGTGAGAGAGCAGTACTTC